These 18 T cell receptor beta chains came from one sample sequenced in a study of a mutant IDH1 vaccine in newly diagnosed glioma. Time point: week 35, safety follow-up. Every single dose of the vaccine, 300 ug of mutant IDH1 20-mer peptide, came with topical imiquimod. Their antigens are not known. Sequencing was performed with immunoSEQ multiplex PCR; in TCRdb, only in-frame clones are kept and a portion is missing. The table has some 71,000 clones, about 87% seen once. The material sequenced was PBMCs, taken from a glioma patient whose treatment included an IDH1 peptide vaccine. The receptors were sampled from a man aged 30-40 years with glioma.

The gene calls are TRBV9 and TRBJ1-1, with TRBD1 as a possible D gene (6 bases). The CDR3 extends over 15 amino acids. Germline V CDR1 and CDR2: SGDLS, YYNGEE. Trimming shortened V by 3 bases and J by 5 bases, and 17 bases separated the two germline ends. The CDR3 DNA sequence: TGTGCCAGCAGCGGGGGGCCCATAAGGGGGACTGAAGCTTTCTTT. This translates into CASSGGPIRGTEAFF.

The sample holds one count of this clone. The chain links TRBV4-3 to TRBJ1-3, with TRBD1 as a possible D gene (5 bases). CDR3 length: 16 amino acids. V was trimmed by 0 bases and J by 9 bases, leaving 18 bases between them. CDR1 and CDR2 from the germline V gene are LGHNA and YSLEER. CDR3 loop: CASSQDYNRDGGTIYF. The CDR3 DNA is TGCGCCAGCAGCCAAGACTATAATCGGGACGGTGGCACCATATATTTT.

The chain is built from TRBV4-1 and TRBJ2-3; D perhaps matches TRBD2 (6 bases). Germline V gene data show CDR1 as MGHRA and CDR2 as YSYEKL. This CDR3 region has 14 residues. Trimming removed 4 bases at V and 6 bases at J, with 14 bases between. The CDR3 DNA reads TGCGCCAGCAGCCTCAAACTAGCTATGGATACGCAGTATTTT. Its protein is CASSLKLAMDTQYF.

CDR3 DNA: TGTGCCAGCAGCCTTCAGGGATCTTCCAATCAGCCCCAGCATTTT. Translation: CASSLQGSSNQPQHF. V usage is TRBV7-2 and J usage is TRBJ1-5, with a possible D match to TRBD1 (5 bases). V was shortened by 5 bases and J by 3 bases, with 14 bases between the two germline ends. Germline CDR1 SGHTA, CDR2 FQGNSA. This CDR3 contains 15 residues.

This clone was seen only a few times. The genes are TRBV14 and TRBJ2-6; D not resolved. Germline V gives CDR1 SGHDN, CDR2 FVKESK. The CDR3 is made up of 16 amino acids. The germline V and J ends were trimmed by 0 bases and 3 bases, with 9 bases remaining between them. The CDR3 region has the DNA TGTGCCAGCAGCCAAGATCTAAGGGTTGGGGCCAACGTCCTGACTTTC. Residues: CASSQDLRVGANVLTF.

The chain couples TRBV7-9 to TRBJ2-1; 8 bases fit TRBD1. With V trimmed by 4 bases and J by 8 bases, 13 bases remained unmatched. The CDR3 runs 16 residues. Per germline, CDR1 SEHNR and CDR2 FQNEAQ (reference sequence). The CDR3 loop is CASSYRDRSINDEQFF. The CDR3 region has the DNA TGTGCCAGCAGCTACCGGGACAGGTCAATCAACGATGAGCAGTTCTTC.

The chain links TRBV29-1 to TRBJ2-3, with TRBD1 matching 11 bases. CDR1 SQVTM and CDR2 ANQGSEA come from the germline V gene. V lost 6 bases and J lost 6; bases outside the gene matches: 5. CDR3 size: 13 residues. The CDR3 loop reads CSVGTGGGDTQYF. The CDR3 DNA is TGCAGCGTGGGGACAGGGGGAGGTGATACGCAGTATTTT.

This clone was seen only once. Here the CDR3 reads CASSSSGQVEKLFF. The CDR3 DNA reads TGCGCCAGCAGCTCGTCGGGACAGGTTGAAAAACTGTTTTTT. V usage is TRBV5-1 and J usage is TRBJ1-4, with 8 nucleotides matching TRBD1. CDR1 and CDR2 (germline): SGHRS, YFSETQ. With 3 bases clipped from V and 7 bases from J, the junction kept 5 bases outside the gene matches. CDR3 length equals 14 residues.

This clone occurred a few times. The chain links TRBV30 to TRBJ1-2; weak D call: TRBD1 (5 bases). CDR3 length: 13 amino acids. Per the germline V gene, CDR1 is GTSNPN and CDR2 is SVGIG (reference sequence). Trimming removed 0 bases from V and 3 bases from J, with 8 bases in between. DNA for the CDR3: TGTGCCTGGAGTGTAGGGGAGGACTATGGCTACACCTTC. Residues: CAWSVGEDYGYTF.

The chain couples TRBV7-2 to TRBJ2-3, with D maybe TRBD2 (6 bases). This CDR3 contains 15 residues. From germline, CDR1 is SGHTA and CDR2 FQGNSA. V lost 5 bases and J lost 5, with 17 bases in between. CDR3 DNA: TGTGCCAGCAGCCTCACAAGTCGGGAGCGAGATACGCAGTATTTT. Amino acid sequence: CASSLTSRERDTQYF.

J is TRBJ1-3 and V is TRBV7-6; D gene ambiguous. V shed 1 base and J shed 0 bases, with 13 bases lying between them. The CDR3 loop spans 17 amino acids. The germline gives CDR1 SGHVS, CDR2 FNYEAQ. CDR3 protein: CASSLGGRIYSGNTIYF. CDR3 nucleotides: TGTGCCAGCAGCTTAGGCGGGAGGATCTACTCTGGAAACACCATATATTTT.

The chain combines TRBV28 with TRBJ1-5; tentative D call: TRBD1 (6 bases). Germline-derived CDR1 and CDR2 are MDHEN and SYDVKM. Trimming cost V 6 bases and J 4 bases, with 22 bases left between them. CDR3 length equals 17 residues. Here the CDR3 DNA reads TGTGCCAGCAGCCCGCCGATATACCGGGACACAAATCAGCCCCAGCATTTT. Amino acid sequence: CASSPPIYRDTNQPQHF.

The chain is built from TRBV7-9 and TRBJ2-3, with 12 bases aligning to TRBD2. Trimming removed 5 bases from V and 5 bases from J; junction bases left unmatched: 5. Germline CDR1 reads SEHNR; CDR2 reads FQNEAQ (reference sequence). The CDR3 is made up of 15 amino acids. The DNA of the CDR3 is TGTGCCAGCAGCCCATCTAGCGGGAGGGGAGATACGCAGTATTTT. Protein sequence: CASSPSSGRGDTQYF.

The DNA of the CDR3 is TGTGCCAGCAGCTTACGGGAGTTTACCGGGGAGCTGTTTTTT. Translating gives CASSLREFTGELFF. The V call is TRBV7-9, the J call TRBJ2-2; perhaps TRBD2 as D (6 bases). There are 14 residues in the CDR3. V was clipped by 2 bases and J by 5 bases, with 9 bases between them. Germline CDR1 and CDR2: SEHNR and FQNEAQ (reference sequence).

The chain couples TRBV10-3 to TRBJ2-7, with 10 bases that match TRBD1. Per germline, CDR1 ENHRY and CDR2 SYGVKD. The V gene end was trimmed by 4 bases and the J gene end by 0 bases; junction bases not matched to a gene: 12. This CDR3 is 18 amino acids long. The CDR3 protein is CAISALRTGGILSYEQYF. Here the CDR3 DNA reads TGTGCCATCAGTGCACTACGGACAGGGGGAATTCTCTCCTACGAGCAGTACTTC.

The chain is built from TRBV2 and TRBJ2-2; possibly TRBD1 for D (6 bases). Germline CDR1 reads SNHLY; CDR2 reads FYNNEI. The CDR3 has 12 residues. The CDR3 protein is CAKQGNTGELFF. DNA of the CDR3: TGTGCTAAACAGGGGAACACCGGGGAGCTGTTTTTT.

This clone was recorded only once. V usage is TRBV9 and J usage is TRBJ2-7; D is undetermined. CDR3 length: 14 residues. Germline-derived CDR1 and CDR2 are SGDLS and YYNGEE. The V and J ends lost 0 bases and 3 bases respectively, with 10 bases between them. For the CDR3, the DNA is TGTGCCAGCAGCGTAGGACTCCAATACTACGAGCAGTACTTC. It codes for CASSVGLQYYEQYF.

CDR3 sequence reads: CASSLGGLVSEQYF. In nucleotides, the CDR3 is TGTGCCAGCAGCTTAGGTGGACTAGTATCCGAGCAGTACTTC. This sequence joins TRBV7-9 and TRBJ2-7; 7 nucleotides line up with TRBD2. Germline loops: CDR1 SEHNR, CDR2 FQNEAQ (reference sequence). Germline trimming cut 1 base from V and 6 bases from J; bases unmatched to any gene: 6. The CDR3 length is 14 residues. The variable domain in full, completed from reference TRBV7-9 and TRBJ2-7, reads DTGVSQNPRHKITKRGQNVTFRCDPISEHNRLYWYRQTLGQGPEFLTYFQNEAQLEKSRLLSDRFSAERPKGSFSTLEIQRTEQGDSAMYLCASSLGGLVSEQYFGPGTRLTVT.